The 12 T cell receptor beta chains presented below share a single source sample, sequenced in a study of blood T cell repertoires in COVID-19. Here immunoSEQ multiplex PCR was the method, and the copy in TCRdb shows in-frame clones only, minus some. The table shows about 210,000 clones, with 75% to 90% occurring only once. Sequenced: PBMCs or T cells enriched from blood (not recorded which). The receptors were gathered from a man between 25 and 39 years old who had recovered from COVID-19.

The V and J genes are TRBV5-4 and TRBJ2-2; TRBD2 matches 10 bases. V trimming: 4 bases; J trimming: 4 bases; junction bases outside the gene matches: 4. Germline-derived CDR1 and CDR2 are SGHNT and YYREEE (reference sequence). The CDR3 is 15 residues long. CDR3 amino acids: CASSPQRGGTGELFF. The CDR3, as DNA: TGTGCCAGCAGCCCTCAGCGGGGGGGCACCGGGGAGCTGTTTTTT.

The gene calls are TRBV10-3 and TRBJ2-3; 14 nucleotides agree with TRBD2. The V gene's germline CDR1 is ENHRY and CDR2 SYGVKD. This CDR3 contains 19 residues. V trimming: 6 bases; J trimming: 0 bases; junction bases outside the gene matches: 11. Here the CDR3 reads CAIRGLAGARGISTDTQYF. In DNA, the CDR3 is TGTGCCATCAGGGGACTAGCGGGAGCCCGAGGGATAAGCACAGATACGCAGTATTTT.

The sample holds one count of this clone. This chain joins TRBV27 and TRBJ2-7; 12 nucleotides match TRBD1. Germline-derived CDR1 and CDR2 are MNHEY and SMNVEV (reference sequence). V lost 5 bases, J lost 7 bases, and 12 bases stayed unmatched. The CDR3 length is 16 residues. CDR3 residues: CASSPHGEGQGAEQYF. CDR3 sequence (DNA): TGTGCCAGCAGTCCCCACGGGGAGGGACAGGGGGCTGAGCAGTACTTC.

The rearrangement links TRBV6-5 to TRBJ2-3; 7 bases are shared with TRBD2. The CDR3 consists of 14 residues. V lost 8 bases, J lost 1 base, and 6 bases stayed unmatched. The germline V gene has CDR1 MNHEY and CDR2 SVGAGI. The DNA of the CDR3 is TGTGCCAGCCGAGCGGGGCCCGGCACAGATACGCAGTATTTT. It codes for CASRAGPGTDTQYF.

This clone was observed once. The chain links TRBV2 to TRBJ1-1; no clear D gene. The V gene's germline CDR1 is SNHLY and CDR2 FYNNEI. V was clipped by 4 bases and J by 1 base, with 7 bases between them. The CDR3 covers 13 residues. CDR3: CASSVRENTEAFF. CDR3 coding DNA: TGTGCCAGCAGTGTGAGGGAGAACACTGAAGCTTTCTTT.

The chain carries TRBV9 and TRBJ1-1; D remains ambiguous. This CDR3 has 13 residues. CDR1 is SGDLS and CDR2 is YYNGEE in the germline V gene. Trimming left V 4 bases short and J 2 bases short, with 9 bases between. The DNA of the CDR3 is TGTGCCAGCAGCCCCTACCTCAACACTGAAGCTTTCTTT. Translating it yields CASSPYLNTEAFF. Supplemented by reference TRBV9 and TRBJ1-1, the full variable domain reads DSGVTQTPKHLITATGQRVTLRCSPRSGDLSVYWYQQSLDQGLQFLIQYYNGEERAKGNILERFSAQQFPDLHSELNLSSLELGDSALYFCASSPYLNTEAFFGQGTRLTVV.

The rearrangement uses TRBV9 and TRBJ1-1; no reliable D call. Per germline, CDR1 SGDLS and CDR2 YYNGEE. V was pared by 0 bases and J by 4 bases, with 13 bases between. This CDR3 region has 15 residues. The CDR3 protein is CASSVVTGEGTEAFF. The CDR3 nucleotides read TGTGCCAGCAGCGTAGTGACGGGTGAGGGCACTGAAGCTTTCTTT.

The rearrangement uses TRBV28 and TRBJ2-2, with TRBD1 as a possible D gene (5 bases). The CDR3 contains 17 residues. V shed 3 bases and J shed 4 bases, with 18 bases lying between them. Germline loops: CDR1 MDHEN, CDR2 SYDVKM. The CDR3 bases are TGTGCCAGCAGTTTGGGCCACCGGTGGGGCCTCACCGGGGAGCTGTTTTTT. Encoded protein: CASSLGHRWGLTGELFF.

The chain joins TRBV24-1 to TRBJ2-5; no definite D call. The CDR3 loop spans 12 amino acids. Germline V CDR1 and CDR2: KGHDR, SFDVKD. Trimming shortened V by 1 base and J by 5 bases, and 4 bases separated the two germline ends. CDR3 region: CATSDFLETQYF. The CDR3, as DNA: TGTGCCACCAGTGATTTTCTCGAGACCCAGTACTTC.

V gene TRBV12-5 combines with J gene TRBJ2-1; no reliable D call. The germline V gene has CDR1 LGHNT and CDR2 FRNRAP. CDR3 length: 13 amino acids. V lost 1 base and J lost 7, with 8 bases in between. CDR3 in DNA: TGTGCTAGTGGTTTGGAACACGGGAATGAGCAGTTCTTC. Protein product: CASGLEHGNEQFF.

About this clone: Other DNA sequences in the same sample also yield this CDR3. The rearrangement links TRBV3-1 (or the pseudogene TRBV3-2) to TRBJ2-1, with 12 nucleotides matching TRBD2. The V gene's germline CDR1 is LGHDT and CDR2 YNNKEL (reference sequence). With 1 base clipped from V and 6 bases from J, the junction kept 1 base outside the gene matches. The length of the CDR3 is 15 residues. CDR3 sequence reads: CASSQGLAGVNEQFF. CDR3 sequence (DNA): TGTGCCAGCAGCCAAGGACTAGCGGGAGTCAATGAGCAGTTCTTC.

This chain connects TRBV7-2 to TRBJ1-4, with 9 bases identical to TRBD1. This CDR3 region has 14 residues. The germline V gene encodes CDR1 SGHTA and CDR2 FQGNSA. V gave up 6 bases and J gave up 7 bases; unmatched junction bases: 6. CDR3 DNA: TGTGCCAGCAGTCCACAGGGGGCGAGTGAAAAACTGTTTTTT. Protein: CASSPQGASEKLFF.